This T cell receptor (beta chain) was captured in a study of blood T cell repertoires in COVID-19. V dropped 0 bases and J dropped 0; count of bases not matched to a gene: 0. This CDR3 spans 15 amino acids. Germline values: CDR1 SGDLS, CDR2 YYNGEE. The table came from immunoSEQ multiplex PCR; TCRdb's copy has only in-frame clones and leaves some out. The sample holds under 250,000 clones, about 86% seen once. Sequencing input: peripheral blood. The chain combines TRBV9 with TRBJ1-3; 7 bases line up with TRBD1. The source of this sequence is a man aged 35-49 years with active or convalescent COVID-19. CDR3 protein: CASSVGDSSGNTIYF. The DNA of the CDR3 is TGTGCCAGCAGCGTAGGGGACAGCTCTGGAAACACCATATATTTT.